One sample yielded the 8 T cell receptor beta chains listed below, sequenced in a study of blood T cell repertoires in COVID-19. Here immunoSEQ multiplex PCR was the method, and the copy in TCRdb shows in-frame clones only, minus some. The sample contains 400,000 or so clones, 70% to 90% of which appear only once. The specimen was peripheral blood. These receptors were collected from a man younger than 35 with COVID-19, enrolled during active disease.

This chain joins TRBV6-5 and TRBJ1-4, with TRBD1 matching over 8 bases. Germline values: CDR1 MNHEY, CDR2 SVGAGI. V lost 8 bases and J lost 7; bases outside the gene matches: 9. The CDR3 totals 14 residues. The DNA of the CDR3 is TGTGCCAGCCGGAAGGACAGGGTTGGTGAAAAACTGTTTTTT. This sequence encodes CASRKDRVGEKLFF.

This chain joins TRBV30 and TRBJ2-1; no clear D gene. CDR3 length: 13 residues. CDR1 GTSNPN and CDR2 SVGIG come from the germline V gene (reference sequence). The V end lost 6 bases, the J end lost 0 bases, and 9 bases lay between the germline ends. This chain's CDR3 is CACGVSSYNEQFF. Written as DNA, the CDR3 is TGTGCCTGCGGTGTGAGCTCCTACAATGAGCAGTTCTTC.

The gene calls are TRBV19 and TRBJ2-1, with 7 bases fitting TRBD2. The germline CDR1 and CDR2 sequences are LNHDA and SQIVND (reference sequence). This CDR3 comprises 13 residues. V lost 7 bases, J lost 6 bases, and 6 bases stayed unmatched. The CDR3 here is CASMAGAVNEQFF. The CDR3 region has the DNA TGTGCCAGTATGGCGGGAGCCGTCAATGAGCAGTTCTTC.

CDR3 DNA: TGTGCCAGTAGTACAATGGGGGGTGAGACCCAGTACTTC. Translating gives CASSTMGGETQYF. The rearrangement links TRBV19 to TRBJ2-5, with TRBD2 as a possible D gene (6 bases). V lost 4 bases to trimming and J lost 5 bases, with 11 bases between them. This CDR3 is 13 amino acids long. The germline CDR1 and CDR2 sequences are LNHDA and SQIVND (reference sequence).

The V call is TRBV5-4, the J call TRBJ1-5; D unresolved. CDR3 length: 14 residues. V was cut by 0 bases and J by 5 bases, with 9 bases left in between. CDR1 SGHNT and CDR2 YYREEE come from the germline V gene (reference sequence). The CDR3 sequence is CASSLAGSDQPQHF. Written as DNA, the CDR3 is TGTGCCAGCAGCTTGGCCGGGTCAGATCAGCCCCAGCATTTT.

The chain combines TRBV5-1 with TRBJ2-5; 8 nucleotides align to TRBD1. After removal of 0 bases from V and 7 bases from J, the junction contained 8 bases not matched to a gene. The germline V gene encodes CDR1 SGHRS and CDR2 YFSETQ. This CDR3 comprises 15 residues. DNA for the CDR3: TGCGCCAGCAGCTTGGCCACAGGGGGAGATTTGACCCAGTACTTC. It yields the protein CASSLATGGDLTQYF.

The V gene is TRBV19, the J gene TRBJ2-1; D unresolved. This CDR3 contains 16 residues. Germline-derived CDR1 and CDR2 are LNHDA and SQIVND (reference sequence). V was pared by 5 bases and J by 2 bases, with 16 bases between. The CDR3 protein is CASSPPGLTTYNEQFF. As DNA, the CDR3 is TGTGCCAGTAGTCCTCCCGGGTTAACGACCTACAATGAGCAGTTCTTC.

V and J are TRBV6-5 and TRBJ2-1, with D tentatively TRBD1 (6 bases). CDR1 and CDR2 (germline): MNHEY, SVGAGI. The CDR3 is 14 residues long. Trimming took 6 bases from V and 10 from J, leaving 19 bases between them. The chain's CDR3 is CASRMGARGKEQFF. Written as DNA, the CDR3 is TGTGCCAGCAGGATGGGGGCCAGAGGGAAGGAGCAGTTCTTC.